Listed below are T cell receptor beta chains from one sample, sequenced in a study of blood T cell repertoires in COVID-19. The repertoire was sequenced with immunoSEQ multiplex PCR; TCRdb's copy has only in-frame clones and lacks some. Of 19,000 or so clones listed, roughly 90% were seen once; the top ten hold under 20%. The sample was peripheral blood. Receptors were obtained from a man in his sixties or seventies with active COVID-19. CDR3s include the opening cysteine and the closing phenylalanine or tryptophan. Each record gives: clone size, D gene, V gene, J gene, CDR3 protein, CDR3 DNA. A D gene is named only where the DNA matches it firmly. Clone size is stated in some rows and not others, as once, few, many or a class when expanded.

abundance: -; d_gene: -; v_gene: TRBV2; j_gene: TRBJ1-5; CDR3aa: CASIKEVNQPQHF; CDR3nt: TGTGCCAGCATAAAGGAGGTCAATCAGCCCCAGCATTTT
abundance: -; d_gene: -; v_gene: TRBV28; j_gene: TRBJ2-7; CDR3aa: CASTPRLYYGQYF; CDR3nt: TGTGCCAGCACCCCCAGACTCTACTACGGGCAGTACTTC
abundance: -; d_gene: -; v_gene: TRBV5-1; j_gene: TRBJ2-7; CDR3aa: CASSLAGQAYEQYF; CDR3nt: TGCGCCAGCAGCTTGGCGGGACAAGCCTACGAGCAGTACTTC
abundance: -; d_gene: -; v_gene: TRBV18; j_gene: TRBJ1-3; CDR3aa: CASSPSGTPRGNTIYF; CDR3nt: TGTGCCAGCTCACCGTCCGGGACACCGCGTGGAAACACCATATATTTT
abundance: -; d_gene: -; v_gene: TRBV2; j_gene: TRBJ2-3; CDR3aa: CASGQVSTDTQYF; CDR3nt: TGTGCCAGCGGCCAAGTAAGCACAGATACGCAGTATTTT
abundance: few; d_gene: -; v_gene: TRBV7-8; j_gene: TRBJ2-7; CDR3aa: CASSTPKVARGIHEQYF; CDR3nt: TGTGCCAGCAGCACCCCGAAGGTGGCAAGAGGAATCCACGAGCAGTACTTC
abundance: few; d_gene: -; v_gene: TRBV20-1; j_gene: TRBJ1-5; CDR3aa: CSASNWADQPQHF; CDR3nt: TGCAGTGCTAGTAATTGGGCAGATCAGCCCCAGCATTTT
abundance: -; d_gene: TRBD1; v_gene: TRBV5-4; j_gene: TRBJ2-3; CDR3aa: CASSSGQGGPDTQYF; CDR3nt: TGTGCCAGCAGCTCCGGACAGGGAGGTCCAGATACGCAGTATTTT
abundance: -; d_gene: -; v_gene: TRBV15; j_gene: TRBJ1-2; CDR3aa: CATSRIANYGYTF; CDR3nt: TGTGCCACCAGCAGGATAGCCAACTATGGCTACACCTTC
abundance: few; d_gene: -; v_gene: TRBV5-4; j_gene: TRBJ1-3; CDR3aa: CASSPSPTGRSGNTIYF; CDR3nt: TGTGCCAGCAGCCCATCACCGACAGGCCGCTCTGGAAACACCATATATTTT